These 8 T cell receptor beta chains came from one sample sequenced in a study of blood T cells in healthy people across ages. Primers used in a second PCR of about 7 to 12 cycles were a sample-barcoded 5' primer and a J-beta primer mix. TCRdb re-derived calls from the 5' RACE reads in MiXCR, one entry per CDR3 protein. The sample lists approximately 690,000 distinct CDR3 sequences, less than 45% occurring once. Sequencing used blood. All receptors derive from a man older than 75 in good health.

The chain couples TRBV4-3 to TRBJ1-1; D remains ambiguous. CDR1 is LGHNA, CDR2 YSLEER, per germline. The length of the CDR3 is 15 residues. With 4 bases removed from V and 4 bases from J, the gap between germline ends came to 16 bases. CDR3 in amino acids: CASSPYPGVGTEAFF. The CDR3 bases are TGCGCCAGCAGCCCATACCCCGGGGTAGGCACTGAAGCTTTCTTT.

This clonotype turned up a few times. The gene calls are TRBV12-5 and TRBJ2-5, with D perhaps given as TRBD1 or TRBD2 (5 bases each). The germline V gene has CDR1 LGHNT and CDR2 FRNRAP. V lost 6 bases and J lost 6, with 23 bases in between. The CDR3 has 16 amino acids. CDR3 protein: CASGHPGTGTAKTQYF. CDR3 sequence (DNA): TGTGCTAGTGGCCATCCGGGGACCGGTACAGCAAAGACCCAGTACTTC.

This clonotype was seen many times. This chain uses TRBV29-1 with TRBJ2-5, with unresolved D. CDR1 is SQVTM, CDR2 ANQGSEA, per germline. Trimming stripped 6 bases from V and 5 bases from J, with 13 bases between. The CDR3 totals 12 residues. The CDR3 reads CSVGRARETQYF. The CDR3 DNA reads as TGCAGCGTCGGTAGGGCGAGGGAGACCCAGTACTTC. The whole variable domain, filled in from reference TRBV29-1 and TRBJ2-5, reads SAVISQKPSRDICQRGTSLTIQCQVDSQVTMMFWYRQQPGQSLTLIATANQGSEATYESGFVIDKFPISRPNLTFSTLTVSNMSPEDSSIYLCSVGRARETQYFGPGTRLLVL.

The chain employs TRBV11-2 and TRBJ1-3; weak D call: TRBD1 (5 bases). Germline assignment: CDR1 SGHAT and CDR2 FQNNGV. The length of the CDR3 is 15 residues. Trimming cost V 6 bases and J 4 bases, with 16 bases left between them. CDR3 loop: CASRGIRNRGNTIYF. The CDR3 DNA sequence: TGTGCCAGCAGAGGGATTAGGAACAGGGGAAACACCATATATTTT.

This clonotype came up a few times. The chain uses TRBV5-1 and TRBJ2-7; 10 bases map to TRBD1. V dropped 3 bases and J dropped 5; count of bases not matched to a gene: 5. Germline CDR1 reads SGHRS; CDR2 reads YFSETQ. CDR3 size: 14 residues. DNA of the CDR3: TGCGCCAGCAGCTCCGACAGGGGGCACAACGAGCAGTACTTC. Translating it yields CASSSDRGHNEQYF.

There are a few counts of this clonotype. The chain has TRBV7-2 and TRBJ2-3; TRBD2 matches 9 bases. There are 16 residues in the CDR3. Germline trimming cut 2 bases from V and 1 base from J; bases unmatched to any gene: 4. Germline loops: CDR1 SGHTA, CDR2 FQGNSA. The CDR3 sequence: CASSLLVAGGTDTQYF. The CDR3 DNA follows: TGTGCCAGCAGCTTATTGGTAGCGGGGGGCACAGATACGCAGTATTTT.

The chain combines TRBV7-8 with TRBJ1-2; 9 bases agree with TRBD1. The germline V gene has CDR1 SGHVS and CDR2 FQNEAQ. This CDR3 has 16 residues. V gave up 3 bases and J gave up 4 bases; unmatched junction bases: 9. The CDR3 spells CASSLYADRGAYGYTF. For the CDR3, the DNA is TGTGCCAGCAGCTTGTACGCCGACAGGGGGGCCTATGGCTACACCTTC.

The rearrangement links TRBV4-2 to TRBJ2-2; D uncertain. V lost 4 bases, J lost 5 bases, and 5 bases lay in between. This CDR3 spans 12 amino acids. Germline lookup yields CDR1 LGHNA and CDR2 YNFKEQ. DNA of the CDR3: TGTGCCAGCAGCCCCCCGACCGGGGAGCTGTTTTTT. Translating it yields CASSPPTGELFF.